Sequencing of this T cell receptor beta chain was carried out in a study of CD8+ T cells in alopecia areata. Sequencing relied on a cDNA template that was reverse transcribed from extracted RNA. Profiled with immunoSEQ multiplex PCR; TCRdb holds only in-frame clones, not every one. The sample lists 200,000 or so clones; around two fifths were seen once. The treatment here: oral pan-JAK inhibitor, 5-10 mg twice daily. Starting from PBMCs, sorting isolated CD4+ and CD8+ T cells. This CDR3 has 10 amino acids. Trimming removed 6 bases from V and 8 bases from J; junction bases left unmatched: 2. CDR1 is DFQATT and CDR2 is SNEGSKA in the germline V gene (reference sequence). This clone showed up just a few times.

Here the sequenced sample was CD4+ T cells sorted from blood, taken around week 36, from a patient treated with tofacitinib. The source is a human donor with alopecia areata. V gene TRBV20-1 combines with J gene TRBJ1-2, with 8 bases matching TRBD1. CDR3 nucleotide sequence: TGCAGTGCAGACAGGGGCGGCTACACCTTC. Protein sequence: CSADRGGYTF.